These 31 T cell receptor beta chains were all obtained from the same sample, sequenced in a study of cytomegalovirus exposure and HLA in healthy donors. A multiplex PCR was run with 60 Vbeta primers and 13 Jbeta primers. The data were produced by immunoSEQ multiplex PCR, yet TCRdb's version contains in-frame clones alone and is incomplete. The table includes some 200,000 clones, over 80% detected once. Specimen: PBMCs. The receptors come from a boy aged 2 to 10 in good health and CMV-seronegative.

CDR3 residues: CASSLGGPPTYEQYF. The CDR3, as DNA: TGCGCCAGCAGCTTGGGGGGCCCCCCAACCTACGAGCAGTACTTC. The chain uses TRBV5-1 and TRBJ2-7; possibly TRBD1 for D (5 bases). CDR1 and CDR2 (germline): SGHRS, YFSETQ. The CDR3 loop spans 15 amino acids. V gave up 0 bases and J gave up 2 bases, with 12 bases separating them.

The chain carries TRBV7-9 and TRBJ2-7; D might be TRBD2 (5 bases). Germline CDR1 reads SEHNR; CDR2 reads FQNEAQ (reference sequence). The CDR3 is made up of 14 amino acids. Trimming stripped 4 bases from V and 2 bases from J, with 12 bases between. CDR3 protein: CASSSPREPYEQYF. CDR3 coding DNA: TGTGCCAGCAGCTCTCCACGGGAACCCTACGAGCAGTACTTC.

CDR3 nucleotide sequence: TGTGCCAGTAGCGGGGGGGACTCCTACGAGCAGTACTTC. This gives the protein CASSGGDSYEQYF. The chain employs TRBV10-3 and TRBJ2-7; TRBD2 matches at 11 bases. This CDR3 contains 13 residues. Trimming removed 10 bases from V and 0 bases from J; junction bases left unmatched: 2. Germline assignment: CDR1 ENHRY and CDR2 SYGVKD.

This clone was found a few times. The CDR3 region is CASQIQENEKLFF. CDR3 sequence (DNA): TGCGCCAGCCAGATACAGGAAAATGAAAAACTGTTTTTT. The gene calls are TRBV5-1 and TRBJ1-4; perhaps TRBD1 as D (5 bases). With 7 bases removed from V and 5 bases from J, the gap between germline ends came to 12 bases. Germline loops: CDR1 SGHRS, CDR2 YFSETQ. The CDR3 length is 13 residues.

The rearrangement uses TRBV7-2 and TRBJ1-2; D gene uncertain. CDR1 is SGHTA and CDR2 is FQGNSA in the germline V gene. The ends were cut back, 1 base at V and 8 bases at J, with 11 bases in the middle. The CDR3 has 13 residues. CDR3 protein: CASSLVPLRGYTF. CDR3 in DNA: TGTGCCAGCAGCTTAGTCCCTCTCCGGGGCTACACCTTC.

The chain links TRBV2 to TRBJ2-5, with 7 positions matching TRBD1. The V gene end was trimmed by 1 base and the J gene end by 5 bases; junction bases not matched to a gene: 10. CDR3 length equals 16 residues. Per the germline V gene, CDR1 is SNHLY and CDR2 is FYNNEI. This CDR3 reads CASSEEEIGGRETQYF. For the CDR3, the DNA is TGTGCCAGCAGTGAAGAGGAGATAGGGGGCCGGGAGACCCAGTACTTC. Supplemented by reference TRBV2 and TRBJ2-5, the full variable domain reads EPEVTQTPSHQVTQMGQEVILRCVPISNHLYFYWYRQILGQKVEFLVSFYNNEISEKSEIFDDQFSVERPDGSNFTLKIRSTKLEDSAMYFCASSEEEIGGRETQYFGPGTRLLVL.

V gene TRBV6-5 combines with J gene TRBJ2-5, with D hard to call. Germline-derived CDR1 and CDR2 are MNHEY and SVGAGI. Trimming shortened V by 0 bases and J by 5 bases, and 4 bases separated the two germline ends. The CDR3 is 12 amino acids. The CDR3 coding sequence is TGTGCCAGCAGTTACTCTGGCGAGACCCAGTACTTC. The encoded protein is CASSYSGETQYF.

The chain carries TRBV7-2 and TRBJ1-2; perhaps TRBD1 as D (6 bases). CDR1 SGHTA and CDR2 FQGNSA come from the germline V gene. Trimming pared 5 bases from V and 3 bases from J, leaving 22 bases between. The CDR3 runs to 17 residues. The DNA for the CDR3 is TGTGCCAGCAGCCTTATACCAGGACAGACCACTCACTATGGCTACACCTTC. Translating gives CASSLIPGQTTHYGYTF.

The chain recombines TRBV19 with TRBJ1-5; D is possibly TRBD1 (5 bases). V shed 3 bases and J shed 2 bases, with 11 bases lying between them. CDR1 is LNHDA, CDR2 SQIVND, per germline (reference sequence). The CDR3 has 15 amino acids. The CDR3 sequence: CASSIGGNGNQPQHF. The CDR3 DNA reads as TGTGCCAGTAGTATTGGGGGGAATGGCAATCAGCCCCAGCATTTT.

This chain joins TRBV7-3 and TRBJ2-7, with a possible D match to TRBD1 (6 bases). V lost 5 bases, J lost 0 bases, and 17 bases lay in between. The CDR3 totals 16 residues. CDR1 is SGHTA and CDR2 is FQGTGA in the germline V gene. The CDR3 DNA is TGTGCCAGCAGCCCACAGGGACCGAGGAGCTCCTACGAGCAGTACTTC. Protein sequence: CASSPQGPRSSYEQYF.

The genes are TRBV6-5 and TRBJ2-7; 7 bases match TRBD1. The CDR3 spans 14 residues. V shed 5 bases and J 5 bases; nucleotides not matched to a gene: 9. Germline CDR1 MNHEY, CDR2 SVGAGI. The CDR3 sequence is CASSLTGIWNEQYF. DNA of the CDR3: TGTGCCAGCAGTCTGACAGGGATCTGGAACGAGCAGTACTTC.

V gene TRBV7-9 combines with J gene TRBJ1-1; maybe TRBD1 (5 bases). Germline CDR1 is SEHNR and CDR2 is FQNEAQ (reference sequence). V shed 5 bases and J shed 0 bases, with 19 bases lying between them. The CDR3 extends over 17 amino acids. The CDR3 DNA reads TGTGCCAGCAGCCCCCTCGCGGGGCAGGAGGTGAACACTGAAGCTTTCTTT. The encoded protein is CASSPLAGQEVNTEAFF.

V gene TRBV18 combines with J gene TRBJ2-1, with a possible D match to TRBD2 (5 bases). From germline, CDR1 is KGHSH and CDR2 LQKENI. This CDR3 has 15 amino acids. V lost 0 bases and J 1 base, leaving 7 bases between the germline ends. As DNA, the CDR3 is TGTGCCAGCTCACCACCCCCGGGGTCCTACAATGAGCAGTTCTTC. Protein sequence: CASSPPPGSYNEQFF.

This sequence joins TRBV14 and TRBJ1-6; no clear D. Germline-derived CDR1 and CDR2 are SGHDN and FVKESK. Trimming pared 1 base from V and 7 bases from J, leaving 14 bases between. CDR3 length: 16 residues. CDR3 sequence (DNA): TGTGCCAGCAGCCAAGTCGGCGGGCCCAGCAATTCACCCCTCCACTTT. Amino acid sequence: CASSQVGGPSNSPLHF.

The J gene is TRBJ1-1, the V gene TRBV13; 8 bases are shared with TRBD1. CDR3 length equals 12 residues. The germline CDR1 and CDR2 sequences are PRHDT and FYEKMQ (reference sequence). The V segment lost 5 bases and the J segment 11 bases; nucleotides outside the gene matches: 7. The CDR3 nucleotides are TGTGCCAGCAGCCCCCAGGGGGCTTCGGCTTTCTTT. Its protein product is CASSPQGASAFF.

This clone was seen once. The V gene is TRBV29-1, the J gene TRBJ1-2, with D uncertain. Germline V CDR1 and CDR2: SQVTM, ANQGSEA. The ends were cut back, 4 bases at V and 10 bases at J, with 10 bases in the middle. This CDR3 is 10 amino acids long. CDR3 coding DNA: TGCAGCGTTGGGAGGGATGACTACACCTTC. As protein: CSVGRDDYTF. Full variable domain (remainder filled in from reference TRBV29-1 and TRBJ1-2): SAVISQKPSRDICQRGTSLTIQCQVDSQVTMMFWYRQQPGQSLTLIATANQGSEATYESGFVIDKFPISRPNLTFSTLTVSNMSPEDSSIYLCSVGRDDYTFGSGTRLTVV.

With regard to this clone: The junction and the germline gene differ at one end; a read error may be behind it. The rearrangement uses TRBV5-1 and TRBJ2-7; the D is unclear. The CDR3 runs 13 residues. Germline CDR1 SGHRS, CDR2 YFSETQ. CDR3 region: CASGLVVPREQYF. In DNA, the CDR3 is TGCGCCAGCGGCTTGGTTGTGCCGCGTGAGCAGTACTTC.

This clone turned up a few times. J is TRBJ1-1 and V is TRBV4-1; D perhaps matches TRBD1 (6 bases). The CDR3 consists of 16 residues. Trimming took 3 bases from V and 1 from J, leaving 15 bases between them. From germline, CDR1 is MGHRA and CDR2 YSYEKL. The CDR3 protein is CASSQYPRGKNTEAFF. DNA of the CDR3: TGCGCCAGCAGCCAGTACCCCAGGGGTAAGAACACTGAAGCTTTCTTT.

V usage is TRBV6-1 and J usage is TRBJ2-7; tentative D call: TRBD2 (7 bases). The CDR3 runs 14 residues. Trimming took 10 bases from V and 2 from J, leaving 18 bases between them. Germline V CDR1 and CDR2: MNHNS, SASEGT. In DNA, the CDR3 is TGTGCCACAGTGGGGGGGGACACCCCCTACGAGCAGTACTTC. Protein: CATVGGDTPYEQYF.

The chain employs TRBV7-2 and TRBJ2-7, with TRBD2 matching 8 bases. V shed 4 bases and J 2 bases; nucleotides not matched to a gene: 1. The CDR3 sequence is 13 residues long. Germline V lookup: CDR1 SGHTA, CDR2 FQGNSA. As DNA, the CDR3 is TGTGCCAGCAGCTCACTAGCGGCCTACGAGCAGTACTTC. It translates to CASSSLAAYEQYF.

The chain joins TRBV5-1 to TRBJ1-5, with D tentatively TRBD1 (5 bases). The CDR3 loop spans 14 amino acids. V was pared by 0 bases and J by 4 bases, with 8 bases between. The V gene's germline CDR1 is SGHRS and CDR2 YFSETQ. The CDR3 reads CASSLAGGNQPQHF. The DNA for the CDR3 is TGCGCCAGCAGCTTGGCCGGGGGGAATCAGCCCCAGCATTTT.

The chain employs TRBV6-5 and TRBJ2-2; D is possibly TRBD1 (6 bases). From germline, CDR1 is MNHEY and CDR2 SVGAGI. Trimming pared 5 bases from V and 1 base from J, leaving 8 bases between. The CDR3 is made up of 14 amino acids. The CDR3 DNA follows: TGTGCCAGCAGTGCGGACAGGAACACCGGGGAGCTGTTTTTT. Protein product: CASSADRNTGELFF.

The gene calls are TRBV9 and TRBJ2-3; D possibly corresponds to TRBD2 (5 bases). The germline gives CDR1 SGDLS, CDR2 YYNGEE. V lost 1 base and J lost 2, with 14 bases in between. There are 16 residues in the CDR3. CDR3 sequence (DNA): TGTGCCAGCAGCGTAATTGACGGGGTAAACACAGATACGCAGTATTTT. Residues: CASSVIDGVNTDTQYF.

The chain employs TRBV18 and TRBJ1-2; D possibly corresponds to TRBD1 (6 bases). Trimming stripped 3 bases from V and 2 bases from J, with 16 bases between. This CDR3 region has 16 residues. Germline CDR1 reads KGHSH; CDR2 reads LQKENI. The CDR3 loop reads CASSPLAGGENYGYTF. Written as DNA, the CDR3 is TGTGCCAGCTCACCCCTCGCGGGGGGCGAAAACTATGGCTACACCTTC.

V gene TRBV7-2 combines with J gene TRBJ1-2, with D possibly TRBD1 on 5 matching bases. Trimming pared 5 bases from V and 3 bases from J, leaving 10 bases between. The CDR3 has 13 residues. Germline V CDR1 and CDR2: SGHTA, FQGNSA. CDR3 loop: CASSPDRDYGYTF. As DNA, the CDR3 is TGTGCCAGCAGCCCCGACAGAGACTATGGCTACACCTTC.

The chain uses TRBV7-3 and TRBJ2-5; maybe TRBD1 (6 bases). The CDR3 loop spans 14 amino acids. Trimming left V 5 bases short and J 4 bases short, with 14 bases between. The germline gives CDR1 SGHTA, CDR2 FQGTGA. CDR3 region: CASSPRGIGETQYF. As DNA, the CDR3 is TGTGCCAGCAGCCCGAGGGGGATAGGAGAGACCCAGTACTTC.

The chain joins TRBV7-9 to TRBJ2-3; 7 nucleotides agree with TRBD2. There are 13 residues in the CDR3. Germline V lookup: CDR1 SEHNR, CDR2 FQNEAQ (reference sequence). CDR3 nucleotides: TGTGCTCTGGGCGGGAGTAGCACAGATACGCAGTATTTT. Its translation is CALGGSSTDTQYF.

About this clone: The same CDR3 is also encoded by other DNA sequences in this sample. The chain joins TRBV7-2 to TRBJ2-7; D uncertain. There are 12 residues in the CDR3. The V and J ends lost 5 bases and 3 bases respectively, with 8 bases between them. Germline V gene lookup returns CDR1 SGHTA and CDR2 FQGNSA. This CDR3 reads CASSPSSYEQYF. Written as DNA, the CDR3 is TGTGCCAGCAGCCCTTCCAGCTACGAGCAGTACTTC.

J is TRBJ2-1 and V is TRBV9; 10 bases are a match to TRBD1. The CDR3 is made up of 16 amino acids. Trimming cost V 0 bases and J 6 bases; bases outside gene matches: 6. CDR1 and CDR2 from the germline V gene are SGDLS and YYNGEE. CDR3 protein: CASSVAGDRGPNEQFF. The DNA for the CDR3 is TGTGCCAGCAGCGTAGCTGGAGACAGGGGGCCCAATGAGCAGTTCTTC.

The chain joins TRBV12-5 to TRBJ1-1; no firm D call. V was trimmed by 3 bases and J by 4 bases, leaving 6 bases between them. This CDR3 comprises 12 residues. Looked up from germline, CDR1 is LGHNT and CDR2 is FRNRAP. CDR3 nucleotide sequence: TGTGCTAGTGGTTTAGCGGGCACTGAAGCTTTCTTT. It specifies CASGLAGTEAFF.

This clone was counted only a few times. The V call is TRBV5-6, the J call TRBJ1-5; D perhaps matches TRBD1 (6 bases). There are 16 residues in the CDR3. The V gene lost 1 base and the J gene lost 2 bases, with 13 bases spanning the gap. Germline V lookup: CDR1 SGHDT, CDR2 YYEEEE. CDR3 sequence: CASSLRGAWGNQPQHF. Written as DNA, the CDR3 is TGTGCCAGCAGCTTGCGGGGGGCATGGGGCAATCAGCCCCAGCATTTT. The variable domain in full, with the rest retrieved from reference TRBV5-6 and TRBJ1-5, is DAGVTQSPTHLIKTRGQQVTLRCSPKSGHDTVSWYQQALGQGPQFIFQYYEEEERQRGNFPDRFSGHQFPNYSSELNVNALLLGDSALYLCASSLRGAWGNQPQHFGDGTRLSIL.